This entry lists 2 T cell receptor beta chains sequenced from one sample in a study of cytomegalovirus exposure and HLA in healthy donors. The PCR used 60 Vbeta and 13 Jbeta primers. Method: immunoSEQ multiplex PCR; TCRdb's copy keeps in-frame clones and lacks some. The sample lists 150,000 to 200,000 clones, roughly 84% occurring once. The sequencing input was PBMCs. The origin of the receptors is a man aged 18-30 years in good health and CMV-seropositive.

The V call is TRBV7-9, the J call TRBJ2-1; weak D call: TRBD2 (7 bases). V was clipped by 8 bases and J by 9 bases, with 23 bases between them. Germline loops: CDR1 SEHNR, CDR2 FQNEAQ (reference sequence). The CDR3 spans 15 residues. For the CDR3, the DNA is TGTGCCAGCCGCGCCCGGGGGGCGATATTTAGTGAGCAGTTCTTC. It yields the protein CASRARGAIFSEQFF.

This clone has a handful of counts. J is TRBJ1-2 and V is TRBV18, with a weak D call TRBD1 (6 bases). This CDR3 contains 14 residues. Trimming took 3 bases from V and 6 from J, leaving 14 bases between them. Per the germline V gene, CDR1 is KGHSH and CDR2 is LQKENI. The CDR3 coding sequence is TGTGCCAGCTCACCGGGCGGGGGGCGTCATGGCTACACCTTC. It translates to CASSPGGGRHGYTF.